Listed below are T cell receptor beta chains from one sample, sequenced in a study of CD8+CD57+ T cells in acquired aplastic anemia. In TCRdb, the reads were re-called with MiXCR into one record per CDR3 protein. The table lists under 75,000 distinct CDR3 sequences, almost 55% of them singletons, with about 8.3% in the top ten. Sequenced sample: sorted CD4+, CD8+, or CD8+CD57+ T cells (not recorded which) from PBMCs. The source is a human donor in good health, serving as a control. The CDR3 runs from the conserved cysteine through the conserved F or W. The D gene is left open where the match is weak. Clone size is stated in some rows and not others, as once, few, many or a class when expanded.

DNA: TGTGCCAGCAGCCAAAACGGGCACGGAGGCTACACCTTC
CDR3: CASSQNGHGGYTF
V: TRBV6-1
J: TRBJ1-2
D: -
size: -

DNA: TGTGCCACCAGCAGTTGGGGAGATACGCAGTATTTT
CDR3: CATSSWGDTQYF
V: TRBV15
J: TRBJ2-3
D: -
size: -

DNA: TGTGCCAGCAGCCCGGAACCCTCCTACGAGCAGTACTTC
CDR3: CASSPEPSYEQYF
V: TRBV7-8
J: TRBJ2-7
D: -
size: medium-sized

DNA: TGTGCCAGCAGTGAGTTTCAAGGACAGCCGAATGAAAAACTGTTTTTT
CDR3: CASSEFQGQPNEKLFF
V: TRBV6-1
J: TRBJ1-4
D: -
size: -

DNA: TGCAGTGCTAGAGGAGGGTCAAGGGATGGCTACACCTTC
CDR3: CSARGGSRDGYTF
V: TRBV20-1
J: TRBJ1-2
D: -
size: -

DNA: TGTGCCAGCAGCCACCCCGGGACAGGGAACACTGAAGCTTTCTTT
CDR3: CASSHPGTGNTEAFF
V: TRBV7-9
J: TRBJ1-1
D: TRBD1
size: -

DNA: TGCGCCAGCAGTGAGTCGACTGGGGTTGCACCTCAGTACTTC
CDR3: CASSESTGVAPQYF
V: TRBV10-2
J: TRBJ2-7
D: -
size: -

DNA: TGCGCCAGCAGCCAAGAGGACAGGGGGACCCACGAGCAGTACTTC
CDR3: CASSQEDRGTHEQYF
V: TRBV4-1
J: TRBJ2-7
D: TRBD1
size: -

DNA: TGTGCCAGCAGCCAAGTTGCGAGCGGGGTCACAGATACGCAGTATTTT
CDR3: CASSQVASGVTDTQYF
V: TRBV14
J: TRBJ2-3
D: TRBD2
size: many

DNA: TGCAGCGTTGAAGCGCCGGGGGGCGACCCGTCCTTC
CDR3: CSVEAPGGDPSF
V: TRBV29-1
J: TRBJ2-1
D: -
size: -

DNA: TGTGCCAGCAGTGAGCCCCATGGGACAGGGAGTGCAACTAATGAAAAACTGTTTTTT
CDR3: CASSEPHGTGSATNEKLFF
V: TRBV6-1
J: TRBJ1-4
D: TRBD1
size: few

DNA: TGCAGTGCTAGAGAACAGCGGAGCGGGGAAGCCTACGAGCAGTACTTC
CDR3: CSAREQRSGEAYEQYF
V: TRBV20-1
J: TRBJ2-7
D: TRBD2
size: -

DNA: TGTGCCAGCAGTGAAGGCAGTGAAGCTTTCTTT
CDR3: CASSEGSEAFF
V: TRBV2
J: TRBJ1-1
D: -
size: medium-sized

DNA: TGTGCCAGCAGCTTAGAGGGGCTGGCGAGCTCCTATAATTCACCCCTCCACTTT
CDR3: CASSLEGLASSYNSPLHF
V: TRBV11-2
J: TRBJ1-6
D: -
size: many

DNA: TGTGCCAGCAGCTTACTGAAAGTGGGTGAAAAACTGTTTTTT
CDR3: CASSLLKVGEKLFF
V: TRBV7-9
J: TRBJ1-4
D: -
size: many

DNA: TGTGCCACCAGCAGACAGGCAGGGGATAATCGGCCCCAGCATTTT
CDR3: CATSRQAGDNRPQHF
V: TRBV15
J: TRBJ1-5
D: -
size: -

DNA: TGTGCCAGCAGCGTCGGGACCAGGCCAACTCAGGCCCATCCGGATGGCTACACCTTC
CDR3: CASSVGTRPTQAHPDGYTF
V: TRBV9
J: TRBJ1-2
D: -
size: -

DNA: TGTGCCTGGAGTGTACGGGGGGCCGGTCACGAGCAGTACTTC
CDR3: CAWSVRGAGHEQYF
V: TRBV30
J: TRBJ2-7
D: -
size: many

DNA: TGTGCCAGTAGTATTGGGACGGGAACCTACGAGCAGTACTTC
CDR3: CASSIGTGTYEQYF
V: TRBV19
J: TRBJ2-7
D: -
size: -

DNA: TGTGCCAGCAGTTGGAACAGTCGCAATCAGCCCCAGCATTTT
CDR3: CASSWNSRNQPQHF
V: TRBV12-3/TRBV12-4
J: TRBJ1-5
D: -
size: many

DNA: TGCAGCGTTCGGGCGGAAAACACCATATATTTT
CDR3: CSVRAENTIYF
V: TRBV29-1
J: TRBJ1-3
D: -
size: -

DNA: TGTGCCAGCAGCGGAGAGACAGGGGGCCGAAGCACAGATACGCAGTATTTT
CDR3: CASSGETGGRSTDTQYF
V: TRBV9
J: TRBJ2-3
D: TRBD1
size: many

DNA: TGTGCCAGTAGGGCTGGAGAGTACCCTGGCTATGGCTACACCTTC
CDR3: CASRAGEYPGYGYTF
V: TRBV19
J: TRBJ1-2
D: -
size: -

DNA: TGTGCCAGCAGCGTGAGGTCGGCGGAGGAGCTCACAGATACGCAGTATTTT
CDR3: CASSVRSAEELTDTQYF
V: TRBV9
J: TRBJ2-3
D: -
size: -

DNA: TGTGCCACCAGTGGGGTAGGGAATGAGCAGTTCTTC
CDR3: CATSGVGNEQFF
V: TRBV24-1
J: TRBJ2-1
D: -
size: -

DNA: TGCGCCAGCAGTGAGTCTCCCGGGACACCCCTCCACTTT
CDR3: CASSESPGTPLHF
V: TRBV10-1
J: TRBJ1-6
D: -
size: -

DNA: TGTGCCAGCAGCTTAGAGGGCTCCCAAGAGGACACTGAAGCTTTCTTT
CDR3: CASSLEGSQEDTEAFF
V: TRBV13
J: TRBJ1-1
D: -
size: -

DNA: TGTGCCACCAGCAGAGATCTTGGGGTCAACTATGGCTACACCTTC
CDR3: CATSRDLGVNYGYTF
V: TRBV15
J: TRBJ1-2
D: -
size: -

DNA: TGTGCCAGCAGTCCGGCCCGGGTCCCTAACTATGGCTACACCTTC
CDR3: CASSPARVPNYGYTF
V: TRBV7-9
J: TRBJ1-2
D: -
size: -

DNA: TGTGCCTGGTGGGGTGGGGACTATGGCTACACCTTC
CDR3: CAWWGGDYGYTF
V: TRBV30
J: TRBJ1-2
D: -
size: -

DNA: TGTGCCAGCTCTCCCCGTGGACAGATCACAGATACGCAGTATTTT
CDR3: CASSPRGQITDTQYF
V: TRBV18
J: TRBJ2-3
D: -
size: many